These 30 T cell receptor beta chains originate from one sample sequenced in a study of blood T cell repertoires in COVID-19. The repertoire was sequenced with immunoSEQ multiplex PCR; TCRdb's copy has only in-frame clones and lacks some. The data contain over 50,000 clones, more than 75% of them singletons. The sample comprised peripheral blood. The receptors stem from a man in his 60s with acute or convalescent COVID-19.

The V and J genes are TRBV10-3 and TRBJ1-4, with D possibly TRBD1 on 5 matching bases. CDR3 length: 15 amino acids. Between the trimmed V and J ends, which lost 11 bases and 3 bases, there was a span of 19 bases. Germline lookup yields CDR1 ENHRY and CDR2 SYGVKD. In nucleotides, the CDR3 is TGTGCCGCCAAGGCGGGGACCGGACCTAATGAAAAACTGTTTTTT. It codes for CAAKAGTGPNEKLFF.

The rearrangement links TRBV7-2 to TRBJ2-1; the match to TRBD2 covers 10 bases. This CDR3 has 17 amino acids. V lost 2 bases and J lost 5; bases outside the gene matches: 9. Germline V gene sequence: CDR1 SGHTA, CDR2 FQGNSA. CDR3 nucleotide sequence: TGTGCCAGCAGCTTATTCCTAGCGGGGGCCCTCGACAATGAGCAGTTCTTC. This translates into CASSLFLAGALDNEQFF.

V gene TRBV15 combines with J gene TRBJ2-3; no definite D call. CDR3 size: 16 residues. V lost 0 bases, J lost 6 bases, and 16 bases lay in between. Germline values: CDR1 LNHNV, CDR2 YYDKDF (reference sequence). CDR3 coding DNA: TGTGCCACCAGCAGAGATCGACTCGATGGTTGGGATACGCAGTATTTT. Translated, it gives CATSRDRLDGWDTQYF.

This clone was seen a single time. The V and J genes are TRBV19 and TRBJ2-3; tentative D call: TRBD1 (6 bases). V lost 5 bases and J 2 bases, leaving 17 bases between the germline ends. CDR1 is LNHDA, CDR2 SQIVND, per germline (reference sequence). The CDR3 loop spans 16 amino acids. In nucleotides, the CDR3 is TGTGCCAGTAGTGTGCGTTCAGGGGCACTCACAGATACGCAGTATTTT. Translating it yields CASSVRSGALTDTQYF.

The V gene is TRBV6-6, the J gene TRBJ2-1, with D perhaps matching TRBD2 (7 bases). V was clipped by 4 bases and J by 7 bases, with 17 bases between them. Germline V gene data show CDR1 as MNHNY and CDR2 as SVGAGI (reference sequence). The CDR3 consists of 15 residues. CDR3 nucleotide sequence: TGTGCCAGCAGTTCCGTGGGGGGGCCAAAAAATGAGCAGTTCTTC. It yields the protein CASSSVGGPKNEQFF.

The rearrangement joins TRBV6-2 or TRBV6-3 to TRBJ1-3, with D maybe TRBD1 (6 bases). The CDR3 totals 16 residues. Deletions cut 6 bases from V and 0 bases from J, with 15 bases between. Germline CDR1 and CDR2: MNHEY and SVGEGT. The CDR3 reads CASSPLDSYSGNTIYF. In nucleotides, the CDR3 is TGTGCCAGCAGCCCGCTGGACAGTTACTCTGGAAACACCATATATTTT.

V gene TRBV3-1 (or the pseudogene TRBV3-2) combines with J gene TRBJ1-1; D is unresolved. The CDR3 runs to 14 residues. Trimming took off 1 base at V and 1 base at J, with 7 bases between the two ends. From germline, CDR1 is LGHDT and CDR2 YNNKEL (reference sequence). The CDR3 loop is CASSQGAGNTEAFF. Written as DNA, the CDR3 is TGTGCCAGCAGCCAAGGCGCGGGGAACACTGAAGCTTTCTTT.

The count of this clone is one. The chain joins TRBV6-5 to TRBJ2-2; weak D call: TRBD2 (5 bases). Germline lookup yields CDR1 MNHEY and CDR2 SVGAGI. The CDR3 spans 14 residues. V was cut by 6 bases and J by 1 base, with 9 bases left in between. Here the CDR3 reads CASRKLENTGELFF. The CDR3 coding sequence is TGTGCCAGCAGGAAACTAGAGAACACCGGGGAGCTGTTTTTT.

The chain recombines TRBV10-3 with TRBJ1-3; unclear D gene. V dropped 4 bases and J dropped 0 bases, with 13 bases sitting between them. The CDR3 has 16 residues. CDR1 and CDR2 (germline): ENHRY, SYGVKD. CDR3 amino acids: CAISGAHESSGNTIYF. Here the CDR3 DNA reads TGTGCCATCAGTGGGGCCCACGAGAGCTCTGGAAACACCATATATTTT.

V and J are TRBV30 and TRBJ2-2; D perhaps matches TRBD2 (7 bases). This CDR3 comprises 16 residues. The V and J ends lost 1 base and 6 bases respectively, with 18 bases between them. Germline V CDR1 and CDR2: GTSNPN, SVGIG (reference sequence). CDR3 sequence reads: CAWSDPRGGDPGELFF. For the CDR3, the DNA is TGTGCCTGGAGTGATCCTCGCGGGGGCGACCCCGGGGAGCTGTTTTTT.

The chain has TRBV5-1 and TRBJ1-4; the D gene is possibly TRBD1 (5 bases). Germline CDR1 and CDR2: SGHRS and YFSETQ. V dropped 2 bases and J dropped 0 bases, with 14 bases sitting between them. The CDR3 is 17 residues long. CDR3 amino acids: CASSFATAVTTNEKLFF. DNA of the CDR3: TGCGCCAGCAGCTTCGCGACAGCCGTAACAACTAATGAAAAACTGTTTTTT.

This rearrangement joins TRBV7-2 to TRBJ1-4, with D maybe TRBD1 (6 bases). V dropped 0 bases and J dropped 0 bases, with 11 bases sitting between them. CDR3 length equals 17 residues. Germline V gene data show CDR1 as SGHTA and CDR2 as FQGNSA. This CDR3 reads CASSLAGAGTTNEKLFF. The CDR3 DNA follows: TGTGCCAGCAGCTTAGCGGGGGCAGGGACAACTAATGAAAAACTGTTTTTT.

V is TRBV6-5 and J is TRBJ1-2, with 9 nucleotides matching TRBD1. CDR1 MNHEY and CDR2 SVGAGI come from the germline V gene. The V gene end was trimmed by 6 bases and the J gene end by 2 bases; junction bases not matched to a gene: 7. CDR3 length: 15 residues. The CDR3 reads CASSPRQGGNYGYTF. The CDR3 region has the DNA TGTGCCAGCAGCCCCCGACAGGGGGGAAACTATGGCTACACCTTC.

The chain recombines TRBV5-1 with TRBJ1-1; 9 nucleotides agree with TRBD1. The CDR3 contains 18 residues. The V and J ends lost 4 bases and 6 bases, in that order; junction bases with no gene match: 19. Germline lookup yields CDR1 SGHRS and CDR2 YFSETQ. The CDR3 DNA reads TGCGCCAGCAGCCCGACGGACAGGGGATATTATACTAGTGCTGAAGCTTTCTTT. Amino acid sequence: CASSPTDRGYYTSAEAFF.

The chain couples TRBV9 to TRBJ2-5, with no clear D. Germline CDR1 and CDR2: SGDLS and YYNGEE. The CDR3 contains 14 residues. The V and J ends lost 0 bases and 3 bases respectively, with 9 bases between them. CDR3 amino acids: CASSVGGDEETQYF. The CDR3 DNA reads TGTGCCAGCAGCGTAGGAGGAGATGAAGAGACCCAGTACTTC.

This chain links TRBV5-3 with TRBJ1-2; 7 nucleotides line up with TRBD1. TRBV5-3 is identified as an open reading frame with a role that is uncertain. V lost 5 bases, J lost 2 bases, and 24 bases stayed unmatched. The CDR3 is made up of 20 amino acids. CDR3 sequence: CARSKKGGDNPGINNYGYTF. The CDR3 DNA reads TGTGCCAGAAGTAAAAAAGGGGGCGATAACCCCGGGATTAACAACTATGGCTACACCTTC.

The chain couples TRBV23-1 to TRBJ1-2; D might be TRBD1 (6 bases). TRBV23-1 has ORF status, its function being uncertain. The germline V and J ends were trimmed by 4 bases and 2 bases, with 14 bases remaining between them. CDR3 length: 15 residues. The CDR3 coding sequence is TGCGCCAGCAGTCGGGAATGGGGGCGAAACTATGGCTACACCTTC. Protein: CASSREWGRNYGYTF.

The chain couples TRBV3-1 (or the pseudogene TRBV3-2) to TRBJ2-1; D possibly corresponds to TRBD2 (6 bases). CDR3 size: 15 residues. CDR1 LGHDT and CDR2 YNNKEL come from the germline V gene (reference sequence). Trimming took 4 bases from V and 7 from J, leaving 17 bases between them. In DNA form, the CDR3 reads TGTGCCAGCAGCCCCCCCGCGACTAGGGTGAATGAGCAGTTCTTC. It yields the protein CASSPPATRVNEQFF.

The J gene is TRBJ2-1, the V gene TRBV7-3; 10 bases match TRBD2. Looked up from germline, CDR1 is SGHTA and CDR2 is FQGTGA. After removal of 1 base from V and 8 bases from J, the junction contained 14 bases not matched to a gene. The CDR3 extends over 18 amino acids. The CDR3 bases are TGTGCCAGCAGCTTAAAGTTAACAGCGGGGGGGTTCTCGGATGAGCAGTTCTTC. Translating it yields CASSLKLTAGGFSDEQFF.

DNA of the CDR3: TGTGCCTGGAGTGTAGGGGGTCACTATGGCTACACCTTC. It codes for CAWSVGGHYGYTF. The rearrangement joins TRBV30 to TRBJ1-2, with D perhaps TRBD1 (6 bases). The germline CDR1 and CDR2 sequences are GTSNPN and SVGIG (reference sequence). The CDR3 totals 13 residues. V lost 0 bases and J 3 bases, leaving 8 bases between the germline ends.

This clone showed up just a few times. This rearrangement joins TRBV18 to TRBJ1-1; 9 nucleotides align to TRBD1. Germline CDR1 and CDR2: KGHSH and LQKENI. Trimming removed 3 bases from V and 4 bases from J; junction bases left unmatched: 9. This CDR3 contains 16 residues. DNA for the CDR3: TGTGCCAGCTCACCCAACCGGGACAGGGTATCCACTGAAGCTTTCTTT. Encoded protein: CASSPNRDRVSTEAFF.

The chain carries TRBV6-4 and TRBJ1-5; 7 bases map to TRBD1. The V gene end was trimmed by 10 bases and the J gene end by 7 bases; junction bases not matched to a gene: 13. CDR1 and CDR2 (germline): MRHNA, SNTAGT. The CDR3 totals 14 residues. This CDR3 reads CATRLYRGGQPQHF. The CDR3 DNA reads as TGTGCCACTCGCCTCTACAGGGGTGGACAGCCCCAGCATTTT.

The rearrangement links TRBV6-5 to TRBJ1-1; the D gene is possibly TRBD1 (5 bases). CDR1 and CDR2 (germline): MNHEY, SVGAGI. CDR3 length equals 14 residues. The V gene lost 4 bases and the J gene lost 5 bases, with 14 bases spanning the gap. DNA of the CDR3: TGTGCCAGCAGTTTAGGCCAGGGTGGTACTGAAGCTTTCTTT. This gives the protein CASSLGQGGTEAFF.

The gene calls are TRBV12-3 or TRBV12-4 and TRBJ2-7, with 8 bases that match TRBD2. This CDR3 is 13 amino acids long. V was clipped by 9 bases and J by 3 bases; unmatched bases: 7. The CDR3 bases are TGTGCCAGTAAAGGACTAGCTGGCTACGAGCAGTACTTC. It specifies CASKGLAGYEQYF.

The count of this clone is one. The chain links TRBV6-2 or TRBV6-3 to TRBJ2-1; 7 nucleotides line up with TRBD2. Per the germline V gene, CDR1 is MNHEY and CDR2 is SVGEGT. The V and J ends lost 0 bases and 1 base, in that order; junction bases with no gene match: 6. CDR3 length: 17 amino acids. The CDR3 protein is CASSYSLRGRSYNEQFF. The DNA of the CDR3 is TGTGCCAGCAGTTACTCTTTGCGGGGGAGATCCTACAATGAGCAGTTCTTC.

This rearrangement joins TRBV7-6 to TRBJ2-7; 9 nucleotides line up with TRBD1. The CDR3 consists of 17 residues. Germline CDR1 is SGHVS and CDR2 is FNYEAQ. V lost 5 bases to trimming and J lost 3 bases; unmatched junction nucleotides: 14. CDR3 amino acids: CASSHGQGPGEYYEQYF. The CDR3 region has the DNA TGTGCCAGCAGCCACGGACAGGGGCCGGGAGAATACTACGAGCAGTACTTC.

The chain uses TRBV7-2 and TRBJ2-1, with D possibly TRBD2 on 7 matching bases. CDR1 and CDR2 from the germline V gene are SGHTA and FQGNSA. V gave up 8 bases and J gave up 0 bases, with 23 bases separating them. The CDR3 sequence is 18 residues long. The CDR3, as DNA: TGTGCCAGCGGCCCTTCCCTTTGGCGGGGGCTCTCCTACAATGAGCAGTTCTTC. Translation gives CASGPSLWRGLSYNEQFF.

The rearrangement links TRBV7-6 to TRBJ2-5; 12 bases are shared with TRBD2. The V segment lost 4 bases and the J segment 4 bases; nucleotides outside the gene matches: 7. Per germline, CDR1 SGHVS and CDR2 FNYEAQ. This CDR3 has 16 amino acids. The CDR3 region has the DNA TGTGCCAGCAGCTCGAGCCTAGCGGGGGGGCGAGAGACCCAGTACTTC. The encoded protein is CASSSSLAGGRETQYF.

The chain uses TRBV11-2 and TRBJ2-7, with a weak D call TRBD1 (5 bases). This CDR3 is built from 16 residues. Deletions cut 6 bases from V and 5 bases from J, with 23 bases between. The germline V gene has CDR1 SGHAT and CDR2 FQNNGV. DNA for the CDR3: TGTGCCAGCAGTACCCTTGTACAGGCTACCCTAGACGAGCAGTACTTC. It translates to CASSTLVQATLDEQYF.

In DNA form, the CDR3 reads TGTGCCAGCAGCCAAGTCGGCAGGGACAATGAGCAGTTCTTC. Its translation: CASSQVGRDNEQFF. The chain recombines TRBV3-1 (or the pseudogene TRBV3-2) with TRBJ2-1; TRBD1 is a possible D gene (5 bases). Germline CDR1 and CDR2: LGHDT and YNNKEL (reference sequence). V was trimmed by 1 base and J by 5 bases, leaving 9 bases between them. The CDR3 covers 14 residues.